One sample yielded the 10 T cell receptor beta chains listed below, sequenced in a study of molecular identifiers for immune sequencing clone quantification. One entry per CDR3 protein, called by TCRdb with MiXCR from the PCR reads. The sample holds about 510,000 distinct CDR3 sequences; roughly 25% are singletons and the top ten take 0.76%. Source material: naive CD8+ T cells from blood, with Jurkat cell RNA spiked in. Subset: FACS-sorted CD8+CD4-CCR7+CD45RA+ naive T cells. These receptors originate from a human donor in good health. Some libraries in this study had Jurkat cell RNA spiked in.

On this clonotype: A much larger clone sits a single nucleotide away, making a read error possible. The CDR3 DNA is TGTGCCAGCAGCTTAGATCATCCAGCGGGGTACGTGCAGTACTTC. The encoded protein is CASSLDHPAGYVQYF. V gene TRBV7-2 combines with J gene TRBJ2-7; 7 bases agree with TRBD2. The CDR3 loop spans 15 amino acids. Germline assignment: CDR1 SGHTA and CDR2 FQGNSA.

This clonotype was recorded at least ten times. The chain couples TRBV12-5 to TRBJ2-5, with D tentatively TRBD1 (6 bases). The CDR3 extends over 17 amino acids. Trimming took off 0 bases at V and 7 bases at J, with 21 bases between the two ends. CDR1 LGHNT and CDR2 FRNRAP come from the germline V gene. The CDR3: CASGLVLSGHPKATQYF. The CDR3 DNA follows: TGTGCTAGTGGTTTGGTACTTTCGGGACACCCCAAGGCGACCCAGTACTTC.

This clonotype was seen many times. CDR3 protein: CASSQVGVRGTDTQYF. The DNA of the CDR3 is TGCGCCAGCAGCCAAGTTGGGGTTAGAGGCACAGATACGCAGTATTTT. V usage is TRBV4-1 and J usage is TRBJ2-3; D gene ambiguous. The CDR3 is 16 residues long. The V end lost 1 base, the J end lost 1 base, and 12 bases lay between the germline ends. Germline values: CDR1 MGHRA, CDR2 YSYEKL.

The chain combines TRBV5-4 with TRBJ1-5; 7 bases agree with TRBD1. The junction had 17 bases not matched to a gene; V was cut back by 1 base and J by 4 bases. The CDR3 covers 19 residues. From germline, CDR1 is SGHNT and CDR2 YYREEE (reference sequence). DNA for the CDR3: TGTGCCAGCAGCTTGTCGGGACAGATATCTAGTAGGAAAAATCAGCCCCAGCATTTT. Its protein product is CASSLSGQISSRKNQPQHF.

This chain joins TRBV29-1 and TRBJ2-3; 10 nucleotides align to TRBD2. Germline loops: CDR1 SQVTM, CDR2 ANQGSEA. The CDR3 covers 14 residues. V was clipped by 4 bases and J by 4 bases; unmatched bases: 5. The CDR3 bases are TGCAGCGTTGCGTCTAGCGGGAGCGCAGATACGCAGTATTTT. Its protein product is CSVASSGSADTQYF.

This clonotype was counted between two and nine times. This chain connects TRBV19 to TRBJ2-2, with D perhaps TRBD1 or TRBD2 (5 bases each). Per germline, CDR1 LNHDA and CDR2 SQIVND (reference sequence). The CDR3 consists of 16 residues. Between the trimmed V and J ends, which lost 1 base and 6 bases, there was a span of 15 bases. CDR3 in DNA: TGTGCCAGTAGTATAGGGGGGATGGGTTTAGCCGGGGAGCTGTTTTTT. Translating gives CASSIGGMGLAGELFF.

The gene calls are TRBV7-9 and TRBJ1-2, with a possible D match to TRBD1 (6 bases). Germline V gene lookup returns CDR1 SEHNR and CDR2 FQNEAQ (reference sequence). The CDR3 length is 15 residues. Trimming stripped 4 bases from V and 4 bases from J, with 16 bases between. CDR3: CASSSAGGGVYGYTF. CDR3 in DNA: TGTGCCAGCAGCTCAGCTGGGGGCGGGGTCTATGGCTACACCTTC.

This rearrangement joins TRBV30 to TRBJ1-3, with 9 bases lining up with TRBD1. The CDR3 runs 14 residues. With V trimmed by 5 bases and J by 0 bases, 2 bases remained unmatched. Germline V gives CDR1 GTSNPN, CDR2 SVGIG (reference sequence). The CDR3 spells CAWDRGNSGNTIYF. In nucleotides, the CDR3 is TGTGCCTGGGACAGGGGGAACTCTGGAAACACCATATATTTT. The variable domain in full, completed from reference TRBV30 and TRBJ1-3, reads SQTIHQWPATLVQPVGSPLSLECTVEGTSNPNLYWYRQAAGRGLQLLFYSVGIGQISSEVPQNLSASRPQDRQFILSSKKLLLSDSGFYLCAWDRGNSGNTIYFGEGSWLTVV.

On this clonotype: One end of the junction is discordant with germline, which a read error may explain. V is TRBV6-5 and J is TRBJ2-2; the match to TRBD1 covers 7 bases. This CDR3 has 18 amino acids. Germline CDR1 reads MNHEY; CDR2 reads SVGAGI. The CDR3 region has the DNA TGTGCCAGCAGTTCTAGACAGGGCCCCACGAGGAACTCCGGGGAGCTGTTTTTT. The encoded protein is CASSSRQGPTRNSGELFF.

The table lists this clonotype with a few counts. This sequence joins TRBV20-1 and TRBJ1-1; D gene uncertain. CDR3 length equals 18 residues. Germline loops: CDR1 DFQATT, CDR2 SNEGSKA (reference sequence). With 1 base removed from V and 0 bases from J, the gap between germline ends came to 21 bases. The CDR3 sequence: CSARAYLGPQGMNTEAFF. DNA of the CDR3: TGCAGTGCTAGAGCCTATCTGGGCCCACAAGGCATGAACACTGAAGCTTTCTTT.